The clone carrying this TCR beta chain was counted ten times or more. Its cognate antigen is unknown. Stable Graves' hyperthyroidism meant no ophthalmopathy progression within 18 months. These data originate in a study of T cells in Graves' hyperthyroidism and ophthalmopathy. Overall study findings and caveats: Stable hyperthyroidism was told apart from ophthalmopathy by a model built on 13 V-J features. Blood shared most expanded thyroid clonotypes above 0.001.

Amplification yielded TCR beta CDR3 regions, with RNA transcripts as the source. In the first-round RT-PCR of the TCR CDR3, the HTBI primer set was used. One entry per CDR3 protein results from TCRdb running MiXCR on the multiplex PCR reads. The repertoire holds about 420,000 distinct CDR3 sequences, with about a sixth as singletons. Trimming removed 0 bases at V and 7 bases at J, with 16 bases between. This CDR3 contains 16 residues. CDR1 is MNHNS and CDR2 is SASEGT in the germline V gene. Sequencing input: blood. This clonotype was obtained from a woman aged 18-29 years with Graves' hyperthyroidism. The V and J genes are TRBV6-1 and TRBJ1-5; no firm D call. The chain's CDR3 is CASSEARTWGLQPQHF. The CDR3 coding sequence is TGTGCCAGCAGTGAAGCGCGAACCTGGGGTCTACAGCCCCAGCATTTT.